The 19 T cell receptor beta chains given below trace back to one sample, sequenced in a study of cytomegalovirus exposure and HLA in healthy donors. PCR primers comprised 60 Vbeta and 13 Jbeta primers. The table came from immunoSEQ multiplex PCR; TCRdb's copy has only in-frame clones and leaves some out. The sample yields about 160,000 clones, about four fifths seen once. The material sequenced was PBMCs. The origin of the receptors is a man aged 25-45 years in good health and CMV-seronegative.

This clone occurred a few times. This chain uses TRBV27 with TRBJ2-2; weak D call: TRBD1 (5 bases). Trimming left V 6 bases short and J 6 bases short, with 14 bases between. The length of the CDR3 is 14 residues. Looked up from germline, CDR1 is MNHEY and CDR2 is SMNVEV (reference sequence). The CDR3 DNA follows: TGTGCCAGCAGAAGTGGTACAGGTTCCGGGGAGCTGTTTTTT. It encodes CASRSGTGSGELFF.

Only a few counts were recorded for this clone. The V gene is TRBV7-9, the J gene TRBJ2-3; 11 bases map to TRBD2. The V gene's germline CDR1 is SEHNR and CDR2 FQNEAQ (reference sequence). Trimming removed 2 bases from V and 3 bases from J; junction bases left unmatched: 4. The CDR3 is 16 amino acids. In DNA, the CDR3 is TGTGCCAGCAGCTTATGGCTAGCGGGGGGAACAGATACGCAGTATTTT. Protein product: CASSLWLAGGTDTQYF. The full variable domain, completed using reference TRBV7-9 and TRBJ2-3, is DTGVSQNPRHKITKRGQNVTFRCDPISEHNRLYWYRQTLGQGPEFLTYFQNEAQLEKSRLLSDRFSAERPKGSFSTLEIQRTEQGDSAMYLCASSLWLAGGTDTQYFGPGTRLTVL.

Within the sample, this clone is medium-sized. J is TRBJ1-6 and V is TRBV10-3; D call uncertain. This CDR3 has 14 amino acids. Germline V gene data show CDR1 as ENHRY and CDR2 as SYGVKD. V lost 5 bases and J lost 5, with 10 bases in between. CDR3 in DNA: TGTGCCATCAGTCCAGGTCACCATAATTCACCCCTCCACTTT. It is translated as CAISPGHHNSPLHF.

J is TRBJ1-5 and V is TRBV6-5, with 8 positions matching TRBD1. The CDR3 is 15 amino acids. Per the germline V gene, CDR1 is MNHEY and CDR2 is SVGAGI. Trimming removed 6 bases from V and 1 base from J; junction bases left unmatched: 5. The DNA of the CDR3 is TGTGCCAGCAGCCCGGGACAGGCGAGCAATCAGCCCCAGCATTTT. This gives the protein CASSPGQASNQPQHF.

The chain carries TRBV5-8 and TRBJ1-5; D remains unclear. Germline CDR1 reads SGHTS; CDR2 reads YDEGEE. The CDR3 spans 11 residues. V lost 4 bases and J lost 10, with 9 bases in between. Written as DNA, the CDR3 is TGTGCCAGCAGCCCTTTTCTCCCCCAGCATTTT. Protein: CASSPFLPQHF.

In this sample, this clone turned up once. The V gene is TRBV5-1, the J gene TRBJ2-1; 8 positions agree with TRBD2. Germline CDR1 SGHRS, CDR2 YFSETQ. After removal of 3 bases from V and 8 bases from J, the junction contained 4 bases not matched to a gene. The CDR3 runs 13 residues. The CDR3, as DNA: TGCGCCAGCAGCTGGGTGACTAGCGATGAGCAGTTCTTC. Its translation: CASSWVTSDEQFF.

The V call is TRBV9, the J call TRBJ2-3, with unresolved D. Trimming cost V 4 bases and J 6 bases, with 9 bases left between them. Germline V CDR1 and CDR2: SGDLS, YYNGEE. CDR3 length equals 12 residues. The CDR3 nucleotides are TGTGCCAGCAGCCACAGCAGCGATACGCAGTATTTT. Translation gives CASSHSSDTQYF.

The chain carries TRBV18 and TRBJ1-2, with no clear D. Germline V gene lookup returns CDR1 KGHSH and CDR2 LQKENI. Trimming stripped 0 bases from V and 0 bases from J, with 14 bases between. The CDR3 loop spans 17 amino acids. CDR3 region: CASSPPPHVASNYGYTF. The CDR3, as DNA: TGTGCCAGCTCACCACCCCCCCACGTGGCCTCTAACTATGGCTACACCTTC. The entire variable domain, with the rest obtained from reference TRBV18 and TRBJ1-2, is as follows: NAGVMQNPRHLVRRRGQEARLRCSPMKGHSHVYWYRQLPEEGLKFMVYLQKENIIDESGMPKERFSAEFPKEGPSILRIQQVVRGDSAAYFCASSPPPHVASNYGYTFGSGTRLTVV.

CDR3 sequence (DNA): TGTGCCAGCAGCGTGTCCGGGAGGAGGGACTATGGCTACACCTTC. Translated: CASSVSGRRDYGYTF. J is TRBJ1-2 and V is TRBV9; D is undetermined. The CDR3 has 15 residues. V dropped 2 bases and J dropped 3 bases, with 14 bases sitting between them. CDR1 and CDR2 (germline): SGDLS, YYNGEE. Looking up the rest from reference TRBV9 and TRBJ1-2 gives the full variable domain: DSGVTQTPKHLITATGQRVTLRCSPRSGDLSVYWYQQSLDQGLQFLIQYYNGEERAKGNILERFSAQQFPDLHSELNLSSLELGDSALYFCASSVSGRRDYGYTFGSGTRLTVV.

The chain couples TRBV9 to TRBJ2-1, with 11 nucleotides matching TRBD2. Germline lookup yields CDR1 SGDLS and CDR2 YYNGEE. This CDR3 spans 15 amino acids. Trimming took 0 bases from V and 6 from J; bases not matched to a gene: 2. The CDR3 nucleotides read TGTGCCAGCAGCGTAGTTCTAGCGGGAGGCAATGAGCAGTTCTTC. This codes for CASSVVLAGGNEQFF.

The chain couples TRBV28 to TRBJ1-3; TRBD1 matches at 9 bases. Per germline, CDR1 MDHEN and CDR2 SYDVKM. J was trimmed by 2 bases and V by 6 bases; bases with no gene match: 5. This CDR3 spans 15 amino acids. DNA of the CDR3: TGTGCCAGCAGCCCCGGGACAGGGACTGGAAACACCATATATTTT. Its translation is CASSPGTGTGNTIYF.

The gene calls are TRBV28 and TRBJ2-7, with a tentative D call TRBD2 (6 bases). Trimming took 8 bases from V and 2 from J, leaving 13 bases between them. Germline V lookup: CDR1 MDHEN, CDR2 SYDVKM. The CDR3 contains 13 residues. The CDR3 here is CASSGLLAYEQYF. For the CDR3, the DNA is TGTGCCAGCTCGGGACTCTTAGCCTACGAGCAGTACTTC.

The rearrangement links TRBV18 to TRBJ2-3; a possible D gene is TRBD2 (6 bases). V lost 4 bases to trimming and J lost 3 bases, with 14 bases between them. The CDR3 runs to 15 residues. CDR1 and CDR2 from the germline V gene are KGHSH and LQKENI. Here the CDR3 reads CASSRGLGGTDTQYF. The CDR3 DNA reads TGTGCCAGCTCACGGGGGTTGGGAGGAACAGATACGCAGTATTTT.

The chain uses TRBV5-1 and TRBJ2-6; D is possibly TRBD1 (6 bases). Germline CDR1 is SGHRS and CDR2 is YFSETQ. V dropped 1 base and J dropped 2 bases, with 13 bases sitting between them. The CDR3 has 17 residues. The CDR3 region has the DNA TGCGCCAGCAGCTTGTGGGGGCGCCCCACTGGGGCCAACGTCCTGACTTTC. Its protein is CASSLWGRPTGANVLTF.

The genes are TRBV28 and TRBJ2-1, with TRBD2 identical over 7 bases. The V segment lost 4 bases and the J segment 5 bases; nucleotides outside the gene matches: 5. Germline CDR1 and CDR2: MDHEN and SYDVKM. The CDR3 totals 14 residues. CDR3 nucleotides: TGTGCCAGCAGTTGGGAGGGGCGAGACAATGAGCAGTTCTTC. Translation: CASSWEGRDNEQFF.

This clone has only one observation. This chain links TRBV6-5 with TRBJ2-7, with D perhaps TRBD1 (5 bases). CDR1 MNHEY and CDR2 SVGAGI come from the germline V gene. V gave up 7 bases and J gave up 4 bases, with 14 bases separating them. The CDR3 sequence is 13 residues long. The CDR3 region has the DNA TGTGCCAGCATCAGCCAGGGTGGTTACGAGCAGTACTTC. This translates into CASISQGGYEQYF.

This CDR3 reads CASSLYTRTSGRNGHNEQFF. CDR3 DNA sequence: TGTGCCAGCAGCTTATATACTAGGACTAGCGGGAGAAATGGCCACAATGAGCAGTTCTTC. The V gene is TRBV13, the J gene TRBJ2-1, with 13 positions matching TRBD2. Per germline, CDR1 PRHDT and CDR2 FYEKMQ (reference sequence). With V trimmed by 2 bases and J by 5 bases, 15 bases remained unmatched. The CDR3 covers 20 residues.

On this clone: One junction end disagrees with the germline gene, perhaps due to a read error. The chain carries TRBV7-9 and TRBJ2-3, with D perhaps TRBD2 (7 bases). The CDR3 length is 16 residues. CDR1 SEHNR and CDR2 FQNEAQ come from the germline V gene (reference sequence). CDR3 in DNA: TGTTCCAGCAGCTTACCCCGCGGGGGAGGGGGAGATACGCAGTATTTT. The encoded protein is CSSSLPRGGGGDTQYF.

The rearrangement uses TRBV7-8 and TRBJ1-4; D is perhaps TRBD1 (5 bases). The V end was cut by 1 base, the J end by 8 bases, with 11 bases between. CDR3 length: 14 residues. The germline V gene encodes CDR1 SGHVS and CDR2 FQNEAQ. The CDR3 region is CASSLGQLPEKLFF. Here the CDR3 DNA reads TGTGCCAGCAGCTTAGGACAGCTCCCGGAAAAACTGTTTTTT.